This T cell receptor (beta chain) was documented in a study of T cell responses to AZD1222 COVID-19 vaccine. Whole-study results and caveats: No repertoire was sampled before or during the peak T cell response, only after it.

Concerning this clone: What it binds is not known.

Germline CDR1 is SEHNR and CDR2 is FQNEAQ (reference sequence). V lost 3 bases and J lost 2; bases outside the gene matches: 4. The CDR3 has 14 residues. The data were produced by immunoSEQ multiplex PCR, yet TCRdb's version contains in-frame clones alone and is incomplete. The sample includes about 140,000 clones, 89% of them seen just once. The J gene is TRBJ2-7, the V gene TRBV7-9, with 7 bases lining up with TRBD2. The receptor's source is an adult in good health. The specimen comprised peripheral blood, sampled on day 0 of AZD1222 vaccination. The CDR3 here is CASSLSGTPYEQYF. The DNA of the CDR3 is TGTGCCAGCAGCTTGAGCGGGACCCCCTACGAGCAGTACTTC. The whole variable domain, filled in from reference TRBV7-9 and TRBJ2-7, reads DTGVSQNPRHKITKRGQNVTFRCDPISEHNRLYWYRQTLGQGPEFLTYFQNEAQLEKSRLLSDRFSAERPKGSFSTLEIQRTEQGDSAMYLCASSLSGTPYEQYFGPGTRLTVT.